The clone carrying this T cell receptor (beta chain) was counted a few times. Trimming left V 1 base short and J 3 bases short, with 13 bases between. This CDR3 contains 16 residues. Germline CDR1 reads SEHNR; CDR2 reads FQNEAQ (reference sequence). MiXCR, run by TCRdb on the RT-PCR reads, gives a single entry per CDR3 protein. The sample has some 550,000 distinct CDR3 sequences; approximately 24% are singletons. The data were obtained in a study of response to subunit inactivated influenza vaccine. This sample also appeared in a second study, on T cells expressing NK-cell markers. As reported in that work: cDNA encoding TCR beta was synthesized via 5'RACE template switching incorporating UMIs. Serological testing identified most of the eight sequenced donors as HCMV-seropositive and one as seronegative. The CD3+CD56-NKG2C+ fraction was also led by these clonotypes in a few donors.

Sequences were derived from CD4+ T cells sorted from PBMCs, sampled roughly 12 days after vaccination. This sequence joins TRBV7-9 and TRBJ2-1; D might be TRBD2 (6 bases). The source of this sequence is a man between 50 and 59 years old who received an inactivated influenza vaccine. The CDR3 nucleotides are TGTGCCAGCAGCTTAGTTTTAGGACTACTCTACAATGAGCAGTTCTTC. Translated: CASSLVLGLLYNEQFF.